A single T cell receptor beta chain is shown here with its context. The antigen is not known. Trimming stripped 1 base from V and 0 bases from J, with 13 bases between. The CDR3 runs 17 residues. CDR1 and CDR2 (germline): SGHAT, FQNNGV. The data derive from a study of regulatory T cells in long-lasting Graves disease. Time point meaning: newly diagnosed GD, antithyroid drugs for less than 3 months. PBMCs were the source of the RNA used for TCR sequencing. From each patient, around 9 milliliters of peripheral blood was drawn and collected into an EDTA anticoagulant tube. Libraries of TCR beta came from iRepertoire HTBI primers plus Arm-PCR of CDR3 regions. One entry per CDR3 protein, called by TCRdb with MiXCR from the multiplex PCR reads. The sample lists hundreds of thousands of distinct CDR3 sequences; about 16% were seen once. Study-level results: Accuracy may have been reduced by the small sample size. Researchers reported studying only peripheral blood, not thyroid tissue.

These data are also associated with another study on T cells in Graves' hyperthyroidism and ophthalmopathy. This second study notes: The primer set for the first-round RT-PCR of the TCR CDR3 was HTBI.

Sequenced material: peripheral blood mononuclear cells (PBMCs), taken at new diagnosis, from a patient treated with antithyroid drugs. This sequence originates from a middle-aged woman with Graves disease. The rearrangement joins TRBV11-2 to TRBJ1-3, with no clear D. The CDR3 region has the DNA TGTGCCAGCAGCTTAGGTCTACGTGGGAGCTCTGGAAACACCATATATTTT. It encodes CASSLGLRGSSGNTIYF.